This T cell receptor (beta chain) was recovered during a study of chemoradiotherapy in HPV16-positive cancers. Study background: Candidate HPV-specific clones and shared TCR motifs came from a couple of HPV16-positive patients.

Clones were sequenced by immunoSEQ multiplex PCR, and TCRdb holds only the in-frame ones, with some missing. The sample yields about 6,500 clones, 80% to 95% seen once. V dropped 6 bases and J dropped 0; count of bases not matched to a gene: 6. CDR1 is LNHDA and CDR2 is SQIVND in the germline V gene (reference sequence). The length of the CDR3 is 16 residues. Here the sequenced sample was blood, taken from a patient who underwent chemoradiotherapy. V and J are TRBV19 and TRBJ2-1, with 9 nucleotides matching TRBD1. This sequence originates from a human donor with HPV-associated anogenital cancer. The CDR3: CASSSTGGISYNEQFF. The CDR3, as DNA: TGTGCCAGTAGCTCGACAGGGGGAATCTCCTACAATGAGCAGTTCTTC.